The 21 T cell receptor beta chains below come from one sample, sequenced in a study of T cell responses to AZD1222 COVID-19 vaccine. Profiled with immunoSEQ multiplex PCR; TCRdb holds only in-frame clones, not every one. The repertoire consists of over 150,000 clones, with 70% to 90% occurring once and the leading ten covering about 4.3%. The source material was peripheral blood, sampled 28 days after the second AZD1222 dose. Receptor source: an adult who received the AZD1222 COVID-19 vaccine.

The V and J genes are TRBV30 and TRBJ1-5; D might be TRBD1 (6 bases). Looked up from germline, CDR1 is GTSNPN and CDR2 is SVGIG (reference sequence). Trimming left V 1 base short and J 5 bases short, with 12 bases between. The CDR3 has 14 amino acids. CDR3 coding DNA: TGTGCCTGGAGTGACGTGGGGGGCTATCAGCCCCAGCATTTT. It codes for CAWSDVGGYQPQHF.

V gene TRBV18 combines with J gene TRBJ1-1, with 8 nucleotides matching TRBD1. The CDR3 sequence is 15 residues long. Germline V gene lookup returns CDR1 KGHSH and CDR2 LQKENI. The trim removed 4 bases at V and 5 bases at J, leaving 9 bases unmatched. Here the CDR3 reads CASSLGQGEGTEAFF. CDR3 DNA: TGTGCCAGCTCACTAGGACAGGGCGAGGGGACTGAAGCTTTCTTT.

The CDR3 DNA follows: TGTGCCAGCAGCCAAGACCCTACCATGACAGCTGGAAACACCATATATTTT. Its protein is CASSQDPTMTAGNTIYF. This sequence joins TRBV4-2 and TRBJ1-3; the D gene is possibly TRBD1 (5 bases). The CDR3 is made up of 17 amino acids. Germline V gene data show CDR1 as LGHNA and CDR2 as YNFKEQ. V was clipped by 0 bases and J by 2 bases, with 14 bases between them.

This chain uses TRBV7-2 with TRBJ1-2; a possible D gene is TRBD1 (6 bases). There are 13 residues in the CDR3. V was cut by 8 bases and J by 4 bases, with 14 bases left in between. Looked up from germline, CDR1 is SGHTA and CDR2 is FQGNSA. The CDR3 DNA follows: TGTGCCAGCCGAGATTCAGGGGTCTATGGCTACACCTTC. It translates to CASRDSGVYGYTF.

The gene calls are TRBV6-6 and TRBJ1-1, with D uncertain. The V end was cut by 0 bases, the J end by 5 bases, with 7 bases between. The CDR3 runs to 13 residues. Germline V lookup: CDR1 MNHNY, CDR2 SVGAGI (reference sequence). The DNA for the CDR3 is TGTGCCAGCAGTTACTCTGCGGAAACTGAAGCTTTCTTT. Translating gives CASSYSAETEAFF.

The chain has TRBV11-3 and TRBJ2-7; possibly TRBD1 for D (5 bases). The germline V and J ends were trimmed by 2 bases and 0 bases, with 5 bases remaining between them. Germline V CDR1 and CDR2: SGHNT, YENEEA. The CDR3 length is 13 residues. The CDR3 spells CASSLQGSYEQYF. Here the CDR3 DNA reads TGTGCCAGCAGCTTACAGGGCTCCTACGAGCAGTACTTC.

Here the CDR3 reads CASSLLANEKLFF. The CDR3 nucleotides are TGTGCCAGCAGCTTACTTGCTAATGAAAAACTGTTTTTT. The genes are TRBV7-9 and TRBJ1-4, with unresolved D. CDR3 length: 13 residues. V lost 2 bases, J lost 3 bases, and 4 bases lay in between. Germline loops: CDR1 SEHNR, CDR2 FQNEAQ (reference sequence).

About this clone: Other nucleotide sequences from this sample produce the same CDR3. The V gene is TRBV7-9, the J gene TRBJ1-1; no clear D. With 5 bases removed from V and 3 bases from J, the gap between germline ends came to 10 bases. The CDR3 is 13 amino acids. Germline V gene lookup returns CDR1 SEHNR and CDR2 FQNEAQ (reference sequence). The CDR3 DNA sequence: TGTGCCAGCAGCCCGGGAGGGTACACTGAAGCTTTCTTT. The encoded protein is CASSPGGYTEAFF.

The V call is TRBV6-6, the J call TRBJ1-2; 7 bases line up with TRBD1. Germline CDR1 is MNHNY and CDR2 is SVGAGI (reference sequence). This CDR3 spans 13 amino acids. V was clipped by 7 bases and J by 2 bases; unmatched bases: 4. CDR3: CASTPGQNYGYTF. The CDR3 DNA reads TGTGCCAGCACTCCGGGACAGAACTATGGCTACACCTTC.

The genes are TRBV5-1 and TRBJ2-2; D remains ambiguous. The germline CDR1 and CDR2 sequences are SGHRS and YFSETQ. V lost 0 bases and J lost 3, with 9 bases in between. The CDR3 has 15 amino acids. The CDR3 nucleotides read TGCGCCAGCAGCTTGGGGTTAGGAGACACCGGGGAGCTGTTTTTT. It is translated as CASSLGLGDTGELFF.

This chain joins TRBV15 and TRBJ2-7; 10 bases fit TRBD1. This CDR3 region has 15 residues. The J segment lost 4 bases and the V segment lost 1 base, leaving 4 bases of the junction unmatched. Germline V CDR1 and CDR2: LNHNV, YYDKDF (reference sequence). CDR3 protein: CATSRARQGAYEQYF. CDR3 nucleotides: TGTGCCACCAGCAGAGCCCGACAGGGGGCTTACGAGCAGTACTTC.

This chain uses TRBV4-1 with TRBJ2-7; tentatively, D is TRBD1 (7 bases). V was shortened by 0 bases and J by 3 bases, with 12 bases between the two germline ends. Looked up from germline, CDR1 is MGHRA and CDR2 is YSYEKL. The CDR3 is 15 residues long. CDR3 protein: CASSQEPQGGYEQYF. The CDR3 DNA reads as TGCGCCAGCAGCCAAGAGCCCCAGGGGGGCTACGAGCAGTACTTC.

The CDR3 region has the DNA TGTGCCAGCAGCTTAAACCCCCCCCCATTGGCTGAGCAGTTCTTC. It translates to CASSLNPPPLAEQFF. V and J are TRBV11-2 and TRBJ2-1; D gene unclear. The germline gives CDR1 SGHAT, CDR2 FQNNGV. The CDR3 sequence is 15 residues long. V dropped 2 bases and J dropped 9 bases, with 17 bases sitting between them. Full variable domain (missing parts from reference TRBV11-2 and TRBJ2-1): EAGVAQSPRYKIIEKRQSVAFWCNPISGHATLYWYQQILGQGPKLLIQFQNNGVVDDSQLPKDRFSAERLKGVDSTLKIQPAKLEDSAVYLCASSLNPPPLAEQFFGPGTRLTVL.

This clone was detected only once. The J gene is TRBJ2-3, the V gene TRBV7-9; 9 bases line up with TRBD1. This CDR3 has 16 residues. V shed 7 bases, J shed 5 bases, and the junction held 13 bases outside the gene matches. The germline gives CDR1 SEHNR, CDR2 FQNEAQ (reference sequence). This CDR3 is CASTLSRDRVQDTQYF. In nucleotides, the CDR3 is TGTGCCAGCACTCTAAGCCGGGACAGGGTGCAAGATACGCAGTATTTT.

CDR3 coding DNA: TGTGCCAGCAGCAGCGGTGCCCCCCAGAGGGAGCAGTACTTC. Amino acids: CASSSGAPQREQYF. The chain recombines TRBV9 with TRBJ2-7, with a tentative D call TRBD2 (5 bases). Germline loops: CDR1 SGDLS, CDR2 YYNGEE. V was shortened by 4 bases and J by 7 bases, with 18 bases between the two germline ends. The CDR3 length is 14 residues.

The DNA of the CDR3 is TGTGCCAGCAGCACCTACCGCGGGGTCAGCTACGAGCAGTACTTC. Its protein product is CASSTYRGVSYEQYF. The chain has TRBV11-2 and TRBJ2-7; D may be TRBD2 (6 bases). Germline V gene lookup returns CDR1 SGHAT and CDR2 FQNNGV. V shed 5 bases and J shed 3 bases, with 17 bases lying between them. CDR3 length equals 15 residues.

This chain joins TRBV10-3 and TRBJ2-5; D could derive from TRBD1 or TRBD2 (6 bases each). The germline gives CDR1 ENHRY, CDR2 SYGVKD. Trimming left V 5 bases short and J 4 bases short, with 14 bases between. This CDR3 is 14 amino acids long. The CDR3 nucleotides read TGTGCCATCAGTTTTGGCAGGGGAGGAGAGACCCAGTACTTC. Encoded protein: CAISFGRGGETQYF.

The gene calls are TRBV6-5 and TRBJ2-7; a possible D gene is TRBD2 (6 bases). The V gene lost 4 bases and the J gene lost 0 bases, with 7 bases spanning the gap. The CDR3 spans 13 residues. Germline CDR1 MNHEY, CDR2 SVGAGI. This CDR3 is CASSFGSSYEQYF. CDR3 DNA sequence: TGTGCCAGCAGTTTCGGGAGCTCCTACGAGCAGTACTTC.

V gene TRBV15 combines with J gene TRBJ2-3; 10 bases match TRBD1. CDR3 length equals 16 residues. V lost 5 bases and J lost 2; bases outside the gene matches: 7. Per the germline V gene, CDR1 is LNHNV and CDR2 is YYDKDF (reference sequence). This CDR3 reads CATSLRDRGPTDTQYF. CDR3 sequence (DNA): TGTGCCACCAGCCTCCGGGACAGGGGTCCCACAGATACGCAGTATTTT.

The genes are TRBV19 and TRBJ1-1; tentatively, D is TRBD1 (5 bases). CDR3 length equals 14 residues. Germline CDR1 and CDR2: LNHDA and SQIVND (reference sequence). V lost 4 bases and J 1 base, leaving 10 bases between the germline ends. CDR3 nucleotide sequence: TGTGCCAGTAGTACACAGGTCTCGAACACTGAAGCTTTCTTT. Translated: CASSTQVSNTEAFF.

The gene calls are TRBV3-1 (or the pseudogene TRBV3-2) and TRBJ2-3; 13 nucleotides match TRBD2. The CDR3 totals 17 residues. Looked up from germline, CDR1 is LGHDT and CDR2 is YNNKEL (reference sequence). The V and J ends lost 4 bases and 0 bases, in that order; junction bases with no gene match: 4. CDR3 coding DNA: TGTGCCAGCAGCCTCACTAGCGGGGGGGTCAGCACAGATACGCAGTATTTT. Its protein product is CASSLTSGGVSTDTQYF.